This T cell receptor beta chain comes out of a study of T cell responses to AZD1222 COVID-19 vaccine. Notes on the study in general: Baseline seropositivity occurred in only 5 or 6 AZD1222 recipients. All repertoire sampling was performed exclusively after the peak T cell response. Clonal diversity was possibly underestimated; the donors were predominantly white British and more often female. CD4 TCRs associated with vaccination spanned spike, dominating at 160-218 and 743-854.

As concerns this clone: Its antigen is as yet unknown.

Trimming removed 4 bases from V and 6 bases from J, with 10 bases in between. Germline V gene data show CDR1 as SGHDN and CDR2 as FVKESK. This CDR3 has 14 residues. Assay used: immunoSEQ multiplex PCR; TCRdb lists only in-frame clones, some missing. The sample lists 140,000 to 150,000 clones; about nine tenths were seen once. This TCR derives from an adult in good health. The chain uses TRBV14 and TRBJ2-6; no firm D call. The specimen comprised peripheral blood, sampled on day 0 of MenACWY control vaccination. CDR3 protein: CASSPLGPANVLTF. The CDR3 DNA reads TGTGCCAGCAGCCCCCTCGGCCCGGCCAACGTCCTGACTTTC.